These T cell receptor beta chains were read from a single sample in a study of shared clonotypes between healthy human individuals. The method was immunoSEQ multiplex PCR; TCRdb's version includes in-frame clones alone and lacks a portion of them. In the table there are fewer than 550,000 clones, almost 80% of which are singletons. Sample: PBMCs. The receptors originated from a woman between 40 and 55 years old in good health. Some clones in this sample may be carry-over from other donors' samples. CDR3s include the opening cysteine and the closing phenylalanine or tryptophan. Fields, in order: J gene, V gene, D gene, clone size, CDR3 DNA, CDR3 protein. D genes are given only for firm matches. Clone size is given for some rows only: seen once, a few or many times, or a class if the clone is expanded.

>TRBJ2-2|TRBV7-2|NA|many
TGTGCCAGCAGTCCGACGGAGCACACCGGGGAGCTGTTTTTT
CASSPTEHTGELFF
>TRBJ1-1|TRBV7-9|NA|few
TGTGCCAGCAGCCCGCCCGGGGGTAACGAAGCTTTCTTT
CASSPPGGNEAFF
>TRBJ2-1|TRBV18|NA|few
TGTGCCAGCTCACCGGGGCAGCAGGGTGAGCAGTTCTTC
CASSPGQQGEQFF
>TRBJ2-7|TRBV19|NA|NA
TGTGCCAGTTCTAACGGGAGCTCCTACGAGCAGTACTTC
CASSNGSSYEQYF
>TRBJ2-7|TRBV15|NA|NA
TGTGCCACCAGCAGAGATCGCCTCCCCGAGCAGTACTTC
CATSRDRLPEQYF
>TRBJ1-1|TRBV4-1|TRBD1|NA
TGCGCCAGCAGCCAATCCCTTGGACAGGTCCTCACTGAAGCTTTCTTT
CASSQSLGQVLTEAFF
>TRBJ1-1|TRBV6-1|NA|NA
TGTGCCAGCAGTGACTTCAACTGGGCTCAGAACACTGAAGCTTTCTTT
CASSDFNWAQNTEAFF
>TRBJ1-3|TRBV5-4|TRBD1|NA
TGTGCCACCCAGGACAGGGTAGGGGCTGGAAACACCATATATTTT
CATQDRVGAGNTIYF
>TRBJ2-1|TRBV2|NA|NA
TGTGCCAGCAGTGAGGGCAGATACAATGAGCAGTTCTTC
CASSEGRYNEQFF
>TRBJ2-2|TRBV2|NA|NA
TGTGCCAGCAGGGGGGGCACCGCGAACACCGGGGAGCTGTTTTTT
CASRGGTANTGELFF
>TRBJ2-7|TRBV19|NA|NA
TGTGCCAGTAGCCGATCAGGGAACCACGAGCAGTACTTC
CASSRSGNHEQYF
>TRBJ2-1|TRBV19|NA|NA
TGTGCCAGTAGTATAGGGCCGGGATCCTACAATGAGCAGTTCTTC
CASSIGPGSYNEQFF
>TRBJ2-1|TRBV6-6|NA|NA
TGTGCCAGCAGGACGTCGGGGAATGAGCAGTTCTTC
CASRTSGNEQFF
>TRBJ2-7|TRBV6-1|NA|once
TGTGCCAGCAGTGAAGTTACTATCCCCTACGAGCAGTACTTC
CASSEVTIPYEQYF
>TRBJ1-1|TRBV4-2|NA|NA
TGTGCCAGCAGCCCTCGGAGGGTGAAGGAAGCTTTCTTT
CASSPRRVKEAFF
>TRBJ2-7|TRBV7-9|TRBD2|NA
TGTGCCAGCAGCTCCGGGACTAGCGGCTACGAGCAGTACTTC
CASSSGTSGYEQYF
>TRBJ2-6|TRBV28|NA|NA
TGTGCCAGCAGGGCCGGGGCCAACGTCCTGACTTTC
CASRAGANVLTF
>TRBJ2-7|TRBV6-6|NA|NA
TGTGCCAGCAGGCAGGAAAACGCCGAGCAGTACTTC
CASRQENAEQYF
>TRBJ1-5|TRBV4-1|TRBD1|NA
TGCGCCAGCAGCCAAGAAGGGGGACAGAGGAGCAATCAGCCCCAGCATTTT
CASSQEGGQRSNQPQHF
>TRBJ1-1|TRBV18|TRBD1|few
TGTGCCAGCTCACCCGGACAGGCGAGAACTGAAGCTTTCTTT
CASSPGQARTEAFF
>TRBJ2-7|TRBV18|TRBD1|once
TGTGCCAGCTCAACCATGACAGGGGGCTACGAGCAGTACTTC
CASSTMTGGYEQYF
>TRBJ1-6|TRBV5-4|NA|few
TGTGCCAGCAGCTTGGATCCAGGGTCAGATTCACCCCTCCACTTT
CASSLDPGSDSPLHF
>TRBJ2-3|TRBV4-3|NA|NA
TGCGCCAGCAGCCAAGAACCGGGACTTGGCGCGGCAGATACGCAGTATTTT
CASSQEPGLGAADTQYF
>TRBJ1-3|TRBV6-6|TRBD1|NA
TGTGCCAGCAGTTACTCGGGACAGGCTGGAAACACCATATATTTT
CASSYSGQAGNTIYF
>TRBJ2-1|TRBV9|TRBD2|NA
TGTGCCAGCAGCGTAGGTAGCGGGAGCGGCAATGAGCAGTTCTTC
CASSVGSGSGNEQFF
>TRBJ1-1|TRBV19|NA|NA
TGTGCCAGTAGTATAGACCCGGAATACAGAATGAACACTGAAGCTTTCTTT
CASSIDPEYRMNTEAFF
>TRBJ2-7|TRBV5-3|NA|NA
TGCGCCAGCCGCCGGCCGGGAGCCTACGAGCAGTACTTC
CASRRPGAYEQYF
>TRBJ1-5|TRBV28|TRBD1|NA
TGTGCCAGCAGCCTGGTGCAGGGGGCCATACAGTCCCAGCATTTT
CASSLVQGAIQSQHF
>TRBJ2-1|TRBV9|NA|NA
TGTGCCAGCAGCGTAGCTGGGACTTACAATGAGCAGTTCTTC
CASSVAGTYNEQFF
>TRBJ1-5|TRBV6-1|NA|NA
TGTGCCAGCAGAACAGGAGGGCACAATCAGCCCCAGCATTTT
CASRTGGHNQPQHF
>TRBJ1-1|TRBV30|NA|many
TGTGCCTGGGCGCCGGTTTTGGATAACACTGAAGCTTTCTTT
CAWAPVLDNTEAFF
>TRBJ1-6|TRBV2|NA|NA
TGTGCCAGCAGTGGACAGCCCAATTCACCCCTCCACTTT
CASSGQPNSPLHF
>TRBJ2-7|TRBV5-1|NA|NA
TGCGCCAGCAGCTTGGTCACAGGAACCTACGAGCAGTACTTC
CASSLVTGTYEQYF
>TRBJ2-1|TRBV7-2|NA|few
TGTGCCAGCCGCAAACCCGGACAGAACTACAATGAGCAGTTCTTC
CASRKPGQNYNEQFF
>TRBJ2-3|TRBV28|TRBD2|NA
TGTGCCAGCAGGGCGACTAGCGAGGTAGATACGCAGTATTTT
CASRATSEVDTQYF
>TRBJ2-5|TRBV19|TRBD1|few
TGTGCCAGTAGTACCCGACAGGGAACGGGAGAGACCCAGTACTTC
CASSTRQGTGETQYF
>TRBJ2-2|TRBV7-6|NA|NA
TGTGCCAGCAGCCCCAGAGTTAGTTCCGGGGAGCTGTTTTTT
CASSPRVSSGELFF
>TRBJ2-3|TRBV7-9|TRBD2|once
TGTGCCAGCAGCTCCCCGGGACTAGCGGGAGGCACAGATACGCAGTATTTT
CASSSPGLAGGTDTQYF
>TRBJ2-3|TRBV11-3|NA|NA
TGTGCCAGCAGCCCTAGCCGCACAGATACGCAGTATTTT
CASSPSRTDTQYF
>TRBJ2-2|TRBV4-2|TRBD2|NA
TGTGCCAGCAGCCTCGGGGGACTAGCGGGAGCGGAGTCCGGGGAGCTGTTTTTT
CASSLGGLAGAESGELFF
>TRBJ1-2|TRBV19|TRBD1|few
TGTGCCAGTAGTGCCGAGACAGGGACCGCTGGCTACACCTTC
CASSAETGTAGYTF
>TRBJ2-5|TRBV29-1|TRBD2|NA
TGCAGCGTTACCTTGGGGGGGGTGGAGGAGACCCAGTACTTC
CSVTLGGVEETQYF
>TRBJ2-1|TRBV5-4|TRBD2|once
TGTGCCAGCAGCTCCGGACTAGCGGGCAATGAGCAGTTCTTC
CASSSGLAGNEQFF
>TRBJ2-3|TRBV5-1|NA|NA
TGCGCCAGCACCGGCAGGGTCGGAGATACGCAGTATTTT
CASTGRVGDTQYF
>TRBJ1-1|TRBV5-6|NA|NA
TGTGCCAGCAGCTTGAAGAACACTGAAGCTTTCTTT
CASSLKNTEAFF
>TRBJ2-7|TRBV30|NA|many
TGTGCCTGGGGTCGACACCTCTACGAGCAGTACTTC
CAWGRHLYEQYF
>TRBJ1-5|TRBV7-6|NA|NA
TGTGCCAGCAGCCCCATTGGGGATCAGCCCCAGCATTTT
CASSPIGDQPQHF
>TRBJ2-1|TRBV4-2|TRBD2|NA
TGTGCCAGCAGCCGTGGGCTAGCGGCAATCAATGAGCAGTTCTTC
CASSRGLAAINEQFF
>TRBJ2-2|TRBV19|NA|NA
TGTGCCAGTAGTATAGGGCGGAGGAACACCGGGGAGCTGTTTTTT
CASSIGRRNTGELFF